The present T cell receptor beta chain was sequenced within a study of PD-L1 blockade in urothelial cancer (TCRdb year 2017). Background on the whole study: All patients started therapy at some point between 2014 and 2016 and received atezolizumab 1,200 mg intravenously every 3 weeks. Durable clinical benefit meant progression-free survival longer than 6 months, and TCR features were also tested against progression-free and overall survival. Blood samples gave a median of about 150,000 T cells and some 83,000 unique TCRs, with a median clonality of 0.080. Whole exome sequencing and RNA sequencing of pretreatment tumors were performed alongside TCR sequencing in the same patients. An ECOG performance status of 0 or 1 was recorded for the patients, and 0 to 3 prior chemotherapy regimens had been received by the patients. An exploratory multi-omic analysis was conducted of the somatic, immune and clinical correlates of response to PD-L1 blockade with atezolizumab in urothelial cancer. Pretreatment tumor samples, along with matched peripheral blood collected serially before and after atezolizumab treatment, underwent TCR sequencing. Pretreatment blood TCR-seq was available for about 27 patients, at least one posttreatment blood collection was obtained for 25 or so patients, and tumor TCR-seq was available for 25 or so patients. Blood samples were analyzed at two time points: 3 weeks after treatment start (second dose) and 6 weeks after treatment start. About 85% of the 29 patients were males with bladder-origin urothelial cancer, and 18 of 29 reported a prior smoking history. Some ten patients reached durable clinical benefit, while some 21 patients did not. The full study reports these points: Improved progression-free and overall survival was found to be associated with pretreatment peripheral blood TCR clonality below the median. Greater expansion of tumor-associated TCR clones in peripheral blood 3 weeks after the start of treatment was observed in patients with durable benefit (n ≈ 22, p = 0.022). Because the sample size was small (n = 29) and many of the analyses were exploratory, the results are meant to be hypothesis-generating.

There are 14 amino acids in the CDR3, from cysteine to phenylalanine inclusive. Only CDR3 DNA is held: 42 bases, read in frame from base 1. Per the germline V gene, SGHAT is the CDR1 and FQNNGV is the CDR2. Clipping removes 4 bases from V and 1 base from J, with 3 as the unmatched junction base count. The meaning of the sample's time point label: pretreatment peripheral blood. A total of around 30 patients with locally advanced or metastatic urothelial carcinoma, treated at Memorial Sloan Kettering on a trial protocol, made up the cohort. Peripheral blood mononuclear cells were collected pretreatment and during treatment, with between 1 and 8 total time points per patient. The Qiagen DNeasy Blood extraction kit was used to purify genomic DNA from total PBMCs and tumor samples. PBMCs were collected pretreatment and during treatment, and were isolated and stored as previously described. Notes on this clone: The specificity of this receptor is unknown. Per-nucleotide qualities are absent, and no much larger clonotype sits a single base away.

To estimate absolute template abundance from read counts, synthetic TCR analog templates were spiked into each PCR. The immunoSEQ assay used bias-controlled V and J gene primers to amplify TCRbeta CDR3 regions from genomic DNA. Sequencing of rearranged TCRbeta segments was done at approximately 20X coverage. Per the original workflow: Clustering was used to correct sequencing errors, and CDR3s were annotated against IMGT so that V, D and J genes could be assigned. Out-of-frame and stop-codon sequences were excluded, and only productive TCRbeta rearrangements were used in downstream analyses. Clonality was computed as one minus Shannon entropy normalized by the log of the number of unique productive sequences. Clones differing between time points or between blood and tumor were identified by Fisher's exact test with Benjamini-Hochberg correction at adjusted p below 0.01. What TCRdb holds here is the immuneACCESS table cut down to in-frame rearrangements. Part of the clones is not present; checked against another copy, under half of the missing clones reflect an unresolved V gene, and the others are unexplained. That table gives V, J and clone size, and the DNA gave D and trimming. Within this sample are about 95,000 clones, with around nine tenths of them counted one time only. Together, the top ten hold 1.5% to 2.5% of the sample.

The starting material was PBMCs, obtained around atezolizumab (anti-PD-L1) treatment. The source of this sequence is a man between 60 and 70 years old with urothelial cancer. Here the chain combines TRBV11-2 and TRBJ2-5, with 7 central nucleotides matching TRBD2. The CDR3 has the sequence CASSWGTTQETQYF. The nucleotide sequence is TGTGCCAGCAGCTGGGGGACTACCCAAGAGACCCAGTACTTC.